Listed below are T cell receptor beta chains from one sample, sequenced in a study of PD-1 blockade in classical Hodgkin lymphoma. TCRdb keeps only in-frame clones here, not all; method: immunoSEQ multiplex PCR. This repertoire shows about 86,000 clones, approximately 88% found once; its top ten account for 22%. Here the sequenced sample was peripheral blood mononuclear cells (PBMCs), taken at baseline. The receptors were gathered from a human donor with classical Hodgkin lymphoma. The CDR3 runs from the conserved cysteine through the conserved F or W. The D gene is left open where the match is weak. A row's size may be missing; if present it is once, few, many or a size class.

>TRBD1|TRBV18|TRBJ1-1|NA
CASSPRRDRVTEAFF
TGTGCCAGCTCACCGCGCCGGGACAGGGTTACTGAAGCTTTCTTT
>NA|TRBV5-6|TRBJ1-5|few
CASSLVRKNQPQHF
TGTGCCAGCAGCTTGGTACGCAAGAATCAGCCCCAGCATTTT
>NA|TRBV6-5|TRBJ1-3|NA
CASRENSGNTIYF
TGTGCCAGCAGGGAGAACTCTGGAAACACCATATATTTT
>NA|TRBV16|TRBJ1-4|NA
CASSQRNSATNEKLFF
TGTGCCAGCAGCCAACGGAACAGCGCAACTAATGAAAAACTGTTTTTT
>TRBD1|TRBV28|TRBJ2-4|NA
CASSSTGSTAKNIQYF
TGTGCCAGCAGCTCGACAGGGAGCACGGCCAAAAACATTCAGTACTTC
>TRBD2|TRBV6-5|TRBJ2-1|NA
CASSYSGLAAYNEQFF
TGTGCCAGCAGTTACTCTGGGCTAGCGGCCTACAATGAGCAGTTCTTC
>NA|TRBV5-1|TRBJ1-1|NA
CASSPLTGNTEAFF
TGCGCCAGCAGCCCCCTCACAGGGAACACTGAAGCTTTCTTT
>TRBD2|TRBV13|TRBJ2-1|NA
CASSNSPTSGSYNEQFF
TGTGCCAGCAGTAATAGCCCGACTAGCGGGAGCTACAATGAGCAGTTCTTC
>NA|TRBV4-1|TRBJ1-3|NA
CASSQDSGSTGNTIYF
TGCGCCAGCAGCCAAGATAGCGGATCGACTGGAAACACCATATATTTT
>TRBD2|TRBV13|TRBJ2-7|NA
CASSPRTSGSSYEQYF
TGTGCCAGCAGCCCCCGGACTAGCGGTTCCTCCTACGAGCAGTACTTC
>NA|TRBV4-1|TRBJ1-1|NA
CASSQGGAEAFF
TGCGCCAGCAGCCAAGGGGGGGCTGAAGCTTTCTTT
>TRBD2|TRBV19|TRBJ2-7|NA
CASSIYGGSLSEQYF
TGTGCCAGTAGTATCTATGGCGGGAGTCTCTCCGAGCAGTACTTC
>NA|TRBV4-1|TRBJ2-5|NA
CASSQVWGETQYF
TGCGCCAGCAGCCAAGTATGGGGGGAGACCCAGTACTTC
>NA|TRBV28|TRBJ1-1|NA
CASTPTNTEAFF
TGTGCCAGCACCCCTACGAACACTGAAGCTTTCTTT
>NA|TRBV2|TRBJ2-7|NA
CASSEGPSPYEQYF
TGTGCCAGCAGTGAGGGACCCAGCCCCTACGAGCAGTACTTC
>TRBD1|TRBV2|TRBJ1-2|NA
CASSQQGRDGYTF
TGTGCCAGCAGTCAACAGGGGCGGGATGGCTACACCTTC
>NA|TRBV4-1|TRBJ1-5|NA
CASSLRGDRPQHF
TGCGCCAGCAGCCTGAGGGGAGATCGGCCCCAGCATTTT
>TRBD1|TRBV6-5|TRBJ1-2|few
CASSTGAMDESGYTF
TGTGCCAGCAGTACAGGGGCCATGGACGAGTCTGGCTACACCTTC
>NA|TRBV11-2|TRBJ2-5|NA
CASSLTGGLETQYF
TGTGCCAGCAGCTTAACCGGGGGTTTAGAGACCCAGTACTTC
>NA|TRBV28|TRBJ1-1|NA
CASRYSGFNTEAFF
TGTGCCAGCAGGTACTCAGGTTTTAACACTGAAGCTTTCTTT
>TRBD1|TRBV4-1|TRBJ2-1|NA
CASSQWRQGAYEQFF
TGCGCCAGCAGCCAGTGGAGACAGGGGGCCTATGAGCAGTTCTTC
>TRBD1|TRBV6-5|TRBJ1-1|NA
CASSSRQGNTEAFF
TGTGCCAGCAGTAGCCGACAGGGGAACACTGAAGCTTTCTTT
>NA|TRBV18|TRBJ1-3|NA
CASSPGGVLSGNTIYF
TGTGCCAGCTCACCGGGGGGAGTTCTCTCTGGAAACACCATATATTTT
>NA|TRBV28|TRBJ2-3|NA
CASSSSTTDTQYF
TGTGCCAGCTCGTCAAGTACCACAGATACGCAGTATTTT
>NA|TRBV6-5|TRBJ1-3|NA
CASRNGRGSGNTIYF
TGTGCCAGCAGAAATGGACGGGGCTCTGGAAACACCATATATTTT
>TRBD2|TRBV4-1|TRBJ2-7|NA
CASSRLAGGYYEQYF
TGCGCCAGCAGCCGACTAGCGGGAGGATACTACGAGCAGTACTTC
>NA|TRBV6-5|TRBJ1-5|NA
CASSYNPEHQPQHF
TGTGCCAGCAGTTACAACCCAGAGCATCAGCCCCAGCATTTT
>NA|TRBV6-5|TRBJ1-1|NA
CASSYEMVPMNTEAFF
TGTGCCAGCAGTTACGAAATGGTCCCTATGAACACTGAAGCTTTCTTT
>NA|TRBV25-1|TRBJ1-4|NA
CASSEYWGGGEKLFF
TGTGCCAGCAGTGAATATTGGGGTGGTGGTGAAAAACTGTTTTTT
>NA|TRBV6-5|TRBJ1-1|NA
CASSYSPGVNTEAFF
TGTGCCAGCAGTTACAGTCCCGGGGTGAACACTGAAGCTTTCTTT
>NA|TRBV6-6|TRBJ1-5|NA
CASIQRTDYSNQPQHF
TGTGCCAGCATCCAACGGACAGATTATAGCAATCAGCCCCAGCATTTT
>TRBD2|TRBV2|TRBJ2-1|NA
CASTGTSGRNFSHNEQFF
TGTGCCAGCACCGGGACTAGCGGCAGGAACTTTTCCCACAATGAGCAGTTCTTC
>NA|TRBV11-2|TRBJ2-7|once
CASSSQMGLSSYEQYF
TGTGCCAGCAGCTCGCAAATGGGACTGAGCTCCTACGAGCAGTACTTC
>NA|TRBV23-1|TRBJ1-2|NA
CARRRQAGGYTF
TGCGCCAGACGTAGGCAGGCTGGAGGCTACACCTTC
>TRBD1|TRBV19|TRBJ1-1|NA
CASSMVRGREAFF
TGTGCCAGTAGTATGGTCAGGGGGCGCGAAGCTTTCTTT
>NA|TRBV30|TRBJ2-7|once
CAWSSSGPFEQYF
TGTGCCTGGAGTAGTAGCGGACCCTTCGAGCAGTACTTC
>NA|TRBV5-8|TRBJ2-1|NA
CASSLWGSNEQFF
TGTGCCAGCAGCTTGTGGGGTAGCAATGAGCAGTTCTTC
>NA|TRBV9|TRBJ2-5|few
CASSVGSGETQYF
TGTGCCAGCAGCGTAGGGAGTGGGGAGACCCAGTACTTC
>NA|TRBV9|TRBJ2-5|NA
CASSPRGETQYF
TGTGCCAGCAGCCCGAGAGGGGAGACCCAGTACTTC
>TRBD1|TRBV19|TRBJ1-5|NA
CASSRQGVSGQPQHF
TGTGCCAGTAGTCGACAGGGGGTAAGTGGTCAGCCCCAGCATTTT
>NA|TRBV2|TRBJ2-7|NA
CASDPIGSSDEQYF
TGTGCCAGCGACCCTATCGGCTCATCCGACGAGCAGTACTTC
>NA|TRBV5-6|TRBJ2-1|NA
CASSWDSGEQFF
TGTGCCAGCAGCTGGGACTCTGGGGAGCAGTTCTTC
>NA|TRBV28|TRBJ2-7|NA
CATEDSSTYEQYF
TGTGCCACCGAGGACAGCTCTACCTACGAGCAGTACTTC
>NA|TRBV19|TRBJ1-1|NA
CASSIRQNTEAFF
TGTGCCAGTAGTATTAGACAGAACACTGAAGCTTTCTTT
>TRBD1|TRBV30|TRBJ1-6|NA
CAWSVRTGMSPLHF
TGTGCCTGGAGTGTGAGGACAGGGATGTCACCCCTCCACTTT
>TRBD2|TRBV27|TRBJ2-1|NA
CASRGTSYDNEQFF
TGTGCCAGCCGGGGGACTAGCTACGACAATGAGCAGTTCTTC
>NA|TRBV6-5|TRBJ1-1|NA
CASSPRGGTEAFF
TGTGCCAGCAGTCCCAGGGGAGGTACTGAAGCTTTCTTT
>TRBD2|TRBV4-3|TRBJ2-7|NA
CASSPSGAYEQYF
TGCGCCAGCAGCCCTAGCGGTGCCTACGAGCAGTACTTC
>NA|TRBV4-1|TRBJ2-1|once
CASSQDREYRYEQFF
TGCGCCAGCAGCCAAGATCGGGAGTATAGGTATGAGCAGTTCTTC
>TRBD1|TRBV5-4|TRBJ2-5|NA
CASSLSGGRETQYF
TGTGCCAGCAGCTTGTCAGGGGGCAGGGAGACCCAGTACTTC
>NA|TRBV18|TRBJ1-2|NA
CASSPWANYGYTF
TGTGCCAGCTCACCCTGGGCTAACTATGGCTACACCTTC
>TRBD2|TRBV5-6|TRBJ2-7|NA
CASSFAASGSYEQYF
TGTGCCAGCAGCTTCGCAGCTAGCGGGTCCTACGAGCAGTACTTC
>TRBD2|TRBV10-1|TRBJ2-1|NA
CASSEAGGPGYNEQFF
TGCGCCAGCAGTGAAGCGGGAGGGCCGGGATACAATGAGCAGTTCTTC